Listed below are T cell receptor beta chains from one sample, sequenced in a study of shared clonotypes between healthy human individuals. Method: immunoSEQ multiplex PCR; TCRdb's copy keeps in-frame clones and lacks some. The repertoire consists of 950,000 to 1,300,000 clones, with approximately 70% occurring once and the leading ten covering about 1.5%. The sequenced material came from memory CD4+ T cells sorted from blood. The source is a man between 18 and 29 years old in good health. The CDR3 runs from the conserved cysteine through the conserved F or W. D genes are given only for firm matches. The listing skips clone size in some rows; elsewhere it reads once, few, many or a size class.

>12|TRBJ2-4|few|NA|TRBV7-9
CASSPSNAIQYF
TGTGCCAGCAGCCCATCAAATGCCATTCAGTACTTC
>17|TRBJ1-6|few|TRBD1|TRBV5-6
CASRQKQGYSYNSPLHF
TGTGCCAGCAGACAGAAACAGGGGTACTCCTATAATTCACCCCTCCACTTT
>14|TRBJ2-1|once|NA|TRBV18
CASSPGVAYNEQFF
TGTGCCAGCTCACCAGGTGTGGCCTACAATGAGCAGTTCTTC
>15|TRBJ1-2|few|TRBD1|TRBV7-2
CASSPGQWVDYGYTF
TGTGCCAGCAGCCCGGGACAGTGGGTTGACTATGGCTACACCTTC
>14|TRBJ2-3|NA|TRBD1|TRBV2
CASSITGVTDTQYF
TGTGCCAGCAGTATCACAGGGGTCACAGATACGCAGTATTTT
>12|TRBJ2-1|NA|NA|TRBV30
CASSPGRNEQFF
TGTGCCTCCTCGCCAGGGAGGAATGAGCAGTTCTTC
>18|TRBJ2-3|NA|TRBD2|TRBV7-2
CASSLSPLAVGPRDTQYF
TGTGCCAGCAGCTTAAGCCCACTAGCGGTTGGTCCCCGTGATACGCAGTATTTT
>17|TRBJ2-2|NA|NA|TRBV7-2
CASSPRPSGPDTGELFF
TGTGCCAGCAGCCCAAGACCTTCGGGGCCCGACACCGGGGAGCTGTTTTTT
>15|TRBJ1-2|NA|TRBD1|TRBV5-1
CASSGGQPLDYGYTF
TGCGCCAGCAGCGGGGGACAGCCACTTGACTATGGCTACACCTTC
>16|TRBJ1-5|many|TRBD1|TRBV30
CAWSPPRTGFNQPQHF
TGTGCCTGGAGTCCCCCAAGGACAGGTTTCAATCAGCCCCAGCATTTT
>15|TRBJ1-5|once|NA|TRBV30
CAWSGGSRRDQPQHF
TGTGCCTGGAGTGGCGGTAGCAGAAGGGATCAGCCCCAGCATTTT
>16|TRBJ2-3|NA|NA|TRBV9
CASSVAGDRSTDTQYF
TGTGCCAGCAGCGTAGCGGGTGACAGAAGCACAGATACGCAGTATTTT
>16|TRBJ2-2|few|NA|TRBV27
CASSFIIPSFSRELFF
TGTGCCAGCAGCTTCATAATTCCAAGCTTTAGCCGGGAGCTGTTTTTT
>15|TRBJ1-2|NA|NA|TRBV6-5
CASSYYATSTYGYTF
TGTGCCAGCAGTTACTACGCTACCTCCACCTATGGCTACACCTTC
>19|TRBJ1-5|NA|NA|TRBV19
CASSVSDSSLQRRNQPQHF
TGTGCCAGTAGTGTTTCCGACAGTTCACTACAGAGACGCAATCAGCCCCAGCATTTT
>15|TRBJ1-6|NA|NA|TRBV5-1
CASSLSGKYNSPLHF
TGCGCCAGCAGCTTGAGCGGGAAGTATAATTCACCCCTCCACTTT
>15|TRBJ2-7|NA|TRBD1|TRBV6-5
CASSYRDRGSYEQYF
TGTGCCAGCAGTTACAGGGACAGGGGTTCCTACGAGCAGTACTTC
>13|TRBJ2-5|NA|TRBD1|TRBV30
CAWSARGRETQYF
TGTGCCTGGAGTGCCAGGGGGCGTGAGACCCAGTACTTC
>13|TRBJ1-6|NA|NA|TRBV7-3
CASSRGQNSPLHF
TGTGCCAGCAGCCGAGGACAGAATTCACCCCTCCACTTT
>14|TRBJ2-7|NA|NA|TRBV5-1
CASSRGNRVDEQYF
TGCGCCAGCAGCCGCGGGAACAGGGTAGACGAGCAGTACTTC
>12|TRBJ1-4|few|NA|TRBV18
CASSPQGEKLFF
TGTGCCAGCTCACCACAGGGTGAAAAACTGTTTTTT
>16|TRBJ2-3|NA|TRBD2|TRBV7-9
CASSLGEGFRTDTQYF
TGTGCCAGCAGCTTAGGGGAGGGGTTCCGCACAGATACGCAGTATTTT
>13|TRBJ2-6|NA|NA|TRBV5-1
CASSLPGANVLTF
TGCGCCAGCAGCCTTCCTGGGGCCAACGTCCTGACTTTC
>14|TRBJ2-4|NA|NA|TRBV15
CATSRPAGKNIQYF
TGTGCCACCAGCAGACCGGCAGGGAAAAACATTCAGTACTTC
>14|TRBJ2-2|NA|NA|TRBV10-2
CASTWDPNTGELFF
TGCGCCAGCACCTGGGATCCGAACACCGGGGAGCTGTTTTTT
>15|TRBJ2-3|NA|NA|TRBV29-1
CSVVWGPPRTDTQYF
TGCAGCGTTGTATGGGGACCCCCTCGCACAGATACGCAGTATTTT
>13|TRBJ1-3|NA|NA|TRBV29-1
CSALGDSGNTIYF
TGCAGCGCCTTAGGCGACTCTGGAAACACCATATATTTT
>13|TRBJ2-5|few|NA|TRBV5-5
CASSLYSRETQYF
TGTGCCAGCAGCTTGTATAGTCGGGAGACCCAGTACTTC
>14|TRBJ1-5|NA|TRBD1|TRBV6-5
CASRSGQGNQPQHF
TGTGCCAGCAGGTCGGGACAGGGCAATCAGCCCCAGCATTTT
>16|TRBJ2-5|NA|TRBD2|TRBV5-1
CASSLGLADIQETQYF
TGCGCCAGCAGCTTGGGGCTAGCGGACATCCAAGAGACCCAGTACTTC
>12|TRBJ2-3|NA|NA|TRBV30
CALEDPTDTQYF
TGTGCCTTGGAAGATCCCACAGATACGCAGTATTTT
>14|TRBJ1-6|NA|NA|TRBV7-2
CASSKQSRNSPLHF
TGTGCCAGCAGCAAACAGTCCCGTAATTCACCCCTCCACTTT
>15|TRBJ2-2|NA|NA|TRBV2
CASSGTAITTGELFF
TGTGCCAGCAGTGGGACAGCCATTACCACCGGGGAGCTGTTTTTT
>15|TRBJ1-1|NA|NA|TRBV5-5
CASSLEPRGNTEAFF
TGTGCCAGCAGCTTGGAGCCCAGGGGGAACACTGAAGCTTTCTTT